This T cell receptor beta chain was recovered during a study of T-cell reconstitution after alpha-beta-depleted transplantation in children. TCRbeta library construction was performed incorporating unique molecular identifiers. TCRdb re-called the PCR reads through MiXCR, storing one row per CDR3 protein. The sample contains more than 450,000 distinct CDR3 sequences, 15% to 20% of which appear only once. This clonotype was seen a handful of times. V was shortened by 2 bases and J by 4 bases, with 10 bases between the two germline ends. The CDR3 is 14 residues long. This material consisted of PBMCs from the stem cell graft donor, taken from the stem cell graft. The chain is built from TRBV12-3 or TRBV12-4 and TRBJ2-3; D ambiguous. The TCR was taken from a human donor who donated a stem cell graft to a child with acute lymphoblastic leukemia. CDR3 nucleotide sequence: TGTGCCAGCAGTTTATCATCATCCGCAGATACGCAGTATTTT. Translating it yields CASSLSSSADTQYF.